A selection of T cell receptor beta chains follows, all from one sample in a study of technical replicates of blood from a few donors. Sequencing was performed with immunoSEQ multiplex PCR; in TCRdb, only in-frame clones are kept and a portion is missing. Here the sample spans tens of thousands of clones, approximately 95% being singletons. Material for sequencing was T cells isolated from PBMCs. The receptor source for this set is a human donor in good health. The CDR3 runs from the conserved cysteine through the conserved F or W. A D gene is named only where the DNA matches it firmly. Clone size is not always given. Where it is, it says once, few, many or a class for expanded clones.

j_call,clone_size,v_call,d_call,cdr3_nt,cdr3_aa
TRBJ2-7,-,TRBV25-1,TRBD2,TGTGCCAGCAGTGCCCGGACTAGCCCCAACGAGCAGTACTTC,CASSARTSPNEQYF
TRBJ2-7,-,TRBV29-1,TRBD1,TGCAGCGTTGAGTTAGGGACAGGGGGCGGCTACGAGCAGTACTTC,CSVELGTGGGYEQYF
TRBJ1-3,-,TRBV27,-,TGTGCCAGCAGTTTAAACCAGGCGAAGGGAAACACCATATATTTT,CASSLNQAKGNTIYF
TRBJ2-5,-,TRBV6-1,TRBD1,TGTGCCAGCAGGCTAAGGACAGGACAAGAGACCCAGTACTTC,CASRLRTGQETQYF
TRBJ2-7,-,TRBV5-5,TRBD1,TGTGCCAGCAGAACCGACAGGGGCTCCTACGAGCAGTACTTC,CASRTDRGSYEQYF
TRBJ1-6,-,TRBV2,-,TGTGCCGCCTCAGGGGATCTCGGCTCACCCCTCCACTTT,CAASGDLGSPLHF
TRBJ2-1,-,TRBV11-3,TRBD2,TGTGCCAGCAGCTTAGAGGGGGCTTTGACTAGCGGGGACGGAGAGCAGTTCTTC,CASSLEGALTSGDGEQFF
TRBJ2-3,-,TRBV9,TRBD2,TGTGCCAGCAGCGGGGGTGGGACTACCGGCACAGATACGCAGTATTTT,CASSGGGTTGTDTQYF
TRBJ2-1,-,TRBV11-2,-,TGTGCCAGCAGCTTACCTTCGACAGACAGCAATGAGCAGTTCTTC,CASSLPSTDSNEQFF
TRBJ2-3,-,TRBV7-9,-,TGTGCCAGCAGCCCGAGAGTCGGGTTAGATACGCAGTATTTT,CASSPRVGLDTQYF
TRBJ1-2,-,TRBV30,-,TGTGCCTGGAGGGCACAGATTAACTATGGCTACACCTTC,CAWRAQINYGYTF
TRBJ2-7,-,TRBV7-9,-,TGTGCCAGCAGCTTAGTCGATGGAAGCTCAGGGGAGCAGTACTTC,CASSLVDGSSGEQYF
TRBJ2-5,-,TRBV6-4,TRBD2,TGTGCCAGCAGTGCGTCGGGGGGGGGCGGAGAGACCCAGTACTTC,CASSASGGGGETQYF
TRBJ1-1,-,TRBV7-3,-,TGTGCCAGCAGCCGGCGGGGGGGCGGAAACACTGAAGCTTTCTTT,CASSRRGGGNTEAFF
TRBJ2-7,-,TRBV6-1,TRBD1,TGTGCCAGCAGCCTTAGGACAGGGGCGTCCTACGAGCAGTACTTC,CASSLRTGASYEQYF
TRBJ2-5,-,TRBV11-2,TRBD1,TGTGCCAGCAGCCCACTCAGGGGGCCGGAGACCCAGTACTTC,CASSPLRGPETQYF
TRBJ2-4,-,TRBV11-3,TRBD2,TGTGCCAGCAGCTCCCTCGCTAGCGGGGGGCAGTACTTC,CASSSLASGGQYF
TRBJ1-1,-,TRBV5-4,TRBD1,TGTGCCAGCAGCCACAGGGGGGACACTGAAGCTTTCTTT,CASSHRGDTEAFF
TRBJ2-7,-,TRBV28,TRBD2,TGTGCCAGCAGCCAATTAACTAGCGGGTTCTCCTACGAGCAGTACTTC,CASSQLTSGFSYEQYF
TRBJ2-5,once,TRBV10-3,TRBD1,TGTGCCACGCACGGGACAGGGGTGGAGACCCAGTACTTC,CATHGTGVETQYF
TRBJ1-1,-,TRBV7-9,-,TGTGCCAGCAGCCCAACAGGGCTAGCCGGAGGAGAGAACACTGAAGCTTTCTTT,CASSPTGLAGGENTEAFF
TRBJ2-5,-,TRBV7-2,TRBD2,TGTGCCAGCAGCTTATGGGCTAGCGGTGAAGAGACCCAGTACTTC,CASSLWASGEETQYF
TRBJ2-1,once,TRBV4-1,-,TGCGCCAGCGCTACCACCTACAATGAGCAGTTCTTC,CASATTYNEQFF
TRBJ1-2,once,TRBV10-3,TRBD1,TGTGCCATCAGTGATAGGGACAGGGGAAACTATGGCTACACCTTC,CAISDRDRGNYGYTF
TRBJ1-2,once,TRBV29-1,TRBD1,TGCAGCGTTGAATTAGGGACAGACCAGACAACGAACTATGGCTACACCTTC,CSVELGTDQTTNYGYTF